This TCR beta chain derives from a study of T cells after posttransplantation cyclophosphamide. General study points: Later blood repertoires were often dominated by clones from the donor CD8+ memory compartment. Recipient CMV seropositivity and CMV reactivation strongly tracked TRB clonality. Tissue-infiltrating T cells from skin or gut overlapped little with blood T cells.

Busulfan-fludarabine conditioning, marrow transplant, and cyclophosphamide on days +3 and +4 were administered. V was shortened by 6 bases and J by 0 bases, with 10 bases between the two germline ends. The CDR3 consists of 14 residues. The germline gives CDR1 MNHEY, CDR2 SVGAGI. About this clone itself: Its antigen is as yet unknown.

Here immunoSEQ multiplex PCR was the method, and the copy in TCRdb shows in-frame clones only, minus some. The sample has 15,000 to 20,000 clones; roughly 81% are singletons. The receptor was isolated from a female patient aged 40 to 55 who received an allogeneic stem cell transplant from a related donor, was CMV-positive, and had no GVHD. Certain T cells may be donor cells from the graft. The sample consisted of CD8+ T cells sorted from PBMCs, taken 1,700 to 2,000 days after a stem cell transplant with posttransplant cyclophosphamide. The J gene is TRBJ2-3, the V gene TRBV6-5; D remains unclear. The CDR3 DNA reads as TGTGCCAGCAGCCCCAGCGCAAGCACAGATACGCAGTATTTT. Translation: CASSPSASTDTQYF.